This TCR beta chain was recorded in a study of cytomegalovirus exposure and HLA in healthy donors. Regarding the study as a whole: Reports indicate that TCR beta sequences accurately predicted the HLA-A and HLA-B alleles of most subjects. There were about 160 TCR beta chains listed as cytomegalovirus-associated. Some segments of the V type, notably TRBV6-2 and TRBV6-3, were excluded as indistinguishable.

As for this clone: The antigen is undetermined. One junction end disagrees with the germline gene, perhaps due to a read error.

The CDR3 spans 13 residues. The germline gives CDR1 MGHRA, CDR2 YSYEKL. PCR primers comprised 60 Vbeta and 13 Jbeta primers. Sequencing was performed with immunoSEQ multiplex PCR; in TCRdb, only in-frame clones are kept and a portion is missing. The table has some 160,000 clones, roughly 85% seen once. This TCR came from a man aged 25 to 40 in good health and CMV-seropositive. The sequenced sample consisted of PBMCs. The rearrangement uses TRBV4-1 and TRBJ2-3; 12 positions agree with TRBD2. CDR3 nucleotides: TGTGCCAGCGGACTAGCGGGGCGGGATACGCAGTATTTT. Translation gives CASGLAGRDTQYF.